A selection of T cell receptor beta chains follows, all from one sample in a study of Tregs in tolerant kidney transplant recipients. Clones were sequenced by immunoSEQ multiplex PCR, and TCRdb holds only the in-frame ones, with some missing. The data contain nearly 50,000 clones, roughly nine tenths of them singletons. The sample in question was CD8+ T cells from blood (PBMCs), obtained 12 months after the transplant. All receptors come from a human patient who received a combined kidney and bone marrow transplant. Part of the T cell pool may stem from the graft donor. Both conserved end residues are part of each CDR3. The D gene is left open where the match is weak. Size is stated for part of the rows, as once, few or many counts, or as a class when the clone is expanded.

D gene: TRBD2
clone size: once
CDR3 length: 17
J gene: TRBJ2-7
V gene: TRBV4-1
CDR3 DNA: TGCGCCAGCAGCCAAAGTACACCGGGACTAGCGGGATACGAGCAGTACTTC
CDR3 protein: CASSQSTPGLAGYEQYF

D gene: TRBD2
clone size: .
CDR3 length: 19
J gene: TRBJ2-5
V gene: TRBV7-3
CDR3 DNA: TGTGCCAGCAGCTTACTTCCGGGACTAGCGGGAGGGCCGGGGGAGACCCAGTACTTC
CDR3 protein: CASSLLPGLAGGPGETQYF

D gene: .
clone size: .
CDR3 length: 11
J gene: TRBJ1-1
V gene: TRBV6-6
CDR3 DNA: TGTGCCAGCAGTTACGCGGAGGAGGCTTTCTTT
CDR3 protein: CASSYAEEAFF

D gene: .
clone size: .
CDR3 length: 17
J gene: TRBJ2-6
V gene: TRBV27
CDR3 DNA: TGTGCCAGCAGCAGAATAGACAGCCGCTCTGGGGCCAACGTCCTGACTTTC
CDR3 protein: CASSRIDSRSGANVLTF

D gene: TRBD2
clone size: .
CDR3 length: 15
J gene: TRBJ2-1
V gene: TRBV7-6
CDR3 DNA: TGTGCCAGCAGCCCGGGACTAGCGGGGGGCTATGAGCAGTTCTTC
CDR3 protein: CASSPGLAGGYEQFF

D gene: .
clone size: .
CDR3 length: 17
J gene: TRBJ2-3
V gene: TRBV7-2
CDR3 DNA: TGTGCCAGCAGCCTACGTCAATCAACCACTAGCACAGATACGCAGTATTTT
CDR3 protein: CASSLRQSTTSTDTQYF

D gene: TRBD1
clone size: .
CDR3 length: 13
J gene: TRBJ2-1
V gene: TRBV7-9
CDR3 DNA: TGTGCCAGCAGTACAGGGGTCTACAATGAGCAGTTCTTC
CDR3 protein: CASSTGVYNEQFF

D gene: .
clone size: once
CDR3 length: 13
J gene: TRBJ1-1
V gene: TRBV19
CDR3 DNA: TGTGCCAGTAGTATGCGGGGGGACACTGAAGCTTTCTTT
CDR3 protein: CASSMRGDTEAFF

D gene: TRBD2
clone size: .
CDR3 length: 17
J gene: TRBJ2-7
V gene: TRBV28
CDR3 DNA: TGTGCCAGCAGCCTGGCCACTAAGCGGGGGCTTTCCTACGAGCAGTACTTC
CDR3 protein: CASSLATKRGLSYEQYF

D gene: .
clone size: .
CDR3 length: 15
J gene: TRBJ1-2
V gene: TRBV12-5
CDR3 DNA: TGTGCTAGTGGTTTGGTACGCAGGGCAGGGTTTGGCTACACCTTC
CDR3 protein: CASGLVRRAGFGYTF

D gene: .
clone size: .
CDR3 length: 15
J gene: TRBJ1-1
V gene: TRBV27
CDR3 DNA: TGTGCCAGCAGTTTTCAGGGTTTGATGAACACTGAAGCTTTCTTT
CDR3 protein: CASSFQGLMNTEAFF

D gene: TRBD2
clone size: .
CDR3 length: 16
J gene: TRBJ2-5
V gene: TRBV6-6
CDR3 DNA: TGTGCCAGCAACACGGATGATATAGCGGGACAAGAGACCCAGTACTTC
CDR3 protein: CASNTDDIAGQETQYF

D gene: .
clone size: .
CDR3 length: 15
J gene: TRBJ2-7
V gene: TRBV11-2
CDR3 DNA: TGTGCCAGCAGCTTAGAAGTGGGGGCGGCCTACGAGCAGTACTTC
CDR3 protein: CASSLEVGAAYEQYF

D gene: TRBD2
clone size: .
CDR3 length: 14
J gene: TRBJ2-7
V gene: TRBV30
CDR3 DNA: TGTGCCTGGAGTTTCTCTAGCGGGGCCCGCGAGCAGTACTTC
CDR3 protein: CAWSFSSGAREQYF

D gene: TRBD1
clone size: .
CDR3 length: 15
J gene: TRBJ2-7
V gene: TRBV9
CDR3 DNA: TGTGCCAGCAGCGTCTCCGGGACAGGCCCCTACGAGCAGTACTTC
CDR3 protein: CASSVSGTGPYEQYF

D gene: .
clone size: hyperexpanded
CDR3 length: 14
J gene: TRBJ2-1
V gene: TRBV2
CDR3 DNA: TGTGCCAGCAGTAGGGACTCAAGCCACAATGAGCAGTTCTTC
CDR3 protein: CASSRDSSHNEQFF

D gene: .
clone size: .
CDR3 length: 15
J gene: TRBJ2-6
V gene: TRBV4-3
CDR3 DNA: TGCGCCAGCAGCCAAGAACGGTCTGGGGCCAACGTCCTGACTTTC
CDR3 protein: CASSQERSGANVLTF

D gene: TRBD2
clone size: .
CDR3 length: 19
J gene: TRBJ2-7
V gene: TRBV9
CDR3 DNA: TGTGCCAGCAGCGTAGTAAGGGGACTAGCGGGACGGGGTTTTTACGAGCAGTACTTC
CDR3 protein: CASSVVRGLAGRGFYEQYF

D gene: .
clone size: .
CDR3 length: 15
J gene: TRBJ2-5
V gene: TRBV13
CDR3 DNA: TGTGCCAGCAGCTTCCGGACTGGCTTCCAAGAGACCCAGTACTTC
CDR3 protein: CASSFRTGFQETQYF

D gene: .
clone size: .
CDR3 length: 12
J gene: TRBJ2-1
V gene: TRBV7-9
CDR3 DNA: TGTGCCAGCAGCTTAGAAGGGGATGAGCAGTTCTTC
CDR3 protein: CASSLEGDEQFF

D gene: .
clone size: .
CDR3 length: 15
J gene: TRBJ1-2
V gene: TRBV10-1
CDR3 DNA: TGCGCCAGCAGTGAGTCGACGGGACAAGTATATGGCTACACCTTC
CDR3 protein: CASSESTGQVYGYTF

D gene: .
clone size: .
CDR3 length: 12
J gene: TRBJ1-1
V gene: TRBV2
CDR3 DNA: TGTGCCACCCCCAGAGAGGACACTGAAGCTTTCTTT
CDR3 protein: CATPREDTEAFF

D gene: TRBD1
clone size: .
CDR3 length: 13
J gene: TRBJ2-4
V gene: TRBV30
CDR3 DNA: TGTGCCTGTTCCGGGACAGGCAAAAACATTCAGTACTTC
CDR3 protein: CACSGTGKNIQYF

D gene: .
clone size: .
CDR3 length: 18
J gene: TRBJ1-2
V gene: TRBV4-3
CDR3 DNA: TGCGCCAGCAGCCAAGATTTGGCCCCCGACAGTGTGGGGTTTGGCTACACCTTC
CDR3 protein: CASSQDLAPDSVGFGYTF

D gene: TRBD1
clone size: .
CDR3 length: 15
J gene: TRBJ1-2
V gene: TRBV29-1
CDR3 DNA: TGCAGCGTTGGAGGGACAGGGTCTCCTTCCTATGGCTACACCTTC
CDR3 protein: CSVGGTGSPSYGYTF

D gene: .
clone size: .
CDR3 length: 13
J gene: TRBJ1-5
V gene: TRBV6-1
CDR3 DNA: TGTGCCAGCAGTGCCTGGACAGTTCAGCCCCAGCATTTT
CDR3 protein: CASSAWTVQPQHF

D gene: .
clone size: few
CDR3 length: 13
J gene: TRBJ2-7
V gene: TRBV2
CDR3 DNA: TGTGCCAGCAGGGGGGGTAGCGGCTACGAGCAGTACTTC
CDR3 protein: CASRGGSGYEQYF

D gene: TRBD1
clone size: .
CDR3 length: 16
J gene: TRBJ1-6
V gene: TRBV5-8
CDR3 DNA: TGTGCCAGCAGCTATTTCTCGGGACAGGGAGTTTCACCCCTCCACTTT
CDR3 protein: CASSYFSGQGVSPLHF

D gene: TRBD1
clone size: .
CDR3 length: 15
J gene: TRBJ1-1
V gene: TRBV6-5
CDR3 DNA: TGTGCCAGCAGTTACCTGGACAGGGGGGGCCTTGAAGCTTTCTTT
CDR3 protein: CASSYLDRGGLEAFF

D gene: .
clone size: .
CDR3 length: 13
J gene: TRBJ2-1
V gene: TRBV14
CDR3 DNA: TGTGCCAGCAGCCAAGTGGGACTCAATGAGCAGTTCTTC
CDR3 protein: CASSQVGLNEQFF

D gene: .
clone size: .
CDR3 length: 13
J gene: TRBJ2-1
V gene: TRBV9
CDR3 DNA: TGTGCCAGCAGCGTAGATATACTCCATGAGCAGTTCTTC
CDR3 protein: CASSVDILHEQFF

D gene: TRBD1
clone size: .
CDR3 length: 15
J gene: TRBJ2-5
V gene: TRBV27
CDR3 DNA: TGTGCCAGCAGTTCGAGGGACAGCCTACAAGAGACCCAGTACTTC
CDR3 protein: CASSSRDSLQETQYF

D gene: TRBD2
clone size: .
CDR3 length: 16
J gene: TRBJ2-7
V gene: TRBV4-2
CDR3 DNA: TGTGCCAGCAGCCAAGAAGGGGGGACTAGTTGGTACGAGCAGTACTTC
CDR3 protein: CASSQEGGTSWYEQYF

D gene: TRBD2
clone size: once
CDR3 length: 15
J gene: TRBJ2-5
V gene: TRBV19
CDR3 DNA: TGTGCCAGTAGTGTGCAGGGAGGGGTTGGAGAGACCCAGTACTTC
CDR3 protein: CASSVQGGVGETQYF

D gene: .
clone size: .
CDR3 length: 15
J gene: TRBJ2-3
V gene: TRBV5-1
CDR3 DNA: TGCGCCAGCAGCTTCATCGACAGAAACACAGATACGCAGTATTTT
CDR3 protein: CASSFIDRNTDTQYF

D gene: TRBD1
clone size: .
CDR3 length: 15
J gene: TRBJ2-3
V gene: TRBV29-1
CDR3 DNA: TGCAGCTCCCCTGGGACAGGGAGTCACACAGATACGCAGTATTTT
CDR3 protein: CSSPGTGSHTDTQYF

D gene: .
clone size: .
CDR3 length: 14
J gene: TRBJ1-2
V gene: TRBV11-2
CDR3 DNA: TGTGCCAGCAGCTTCGGGCAGGGGATCTATGGCTACACCTTC
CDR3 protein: CASSFGQGIYGYTF

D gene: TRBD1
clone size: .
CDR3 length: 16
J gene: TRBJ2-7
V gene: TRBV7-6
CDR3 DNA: TGTGCCAGCAGCCCGGGGACAGGGGGCGACTCCTACGAGCAGTACTTC
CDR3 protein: CASSPGTGGDSYEQYF

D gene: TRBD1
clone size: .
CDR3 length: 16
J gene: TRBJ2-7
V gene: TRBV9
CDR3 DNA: TGTGCCAGCAGACGGGACAGATCCGATATTTGCTACGAGCAGTACTTC
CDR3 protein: CASRRDRSDICYEQYF

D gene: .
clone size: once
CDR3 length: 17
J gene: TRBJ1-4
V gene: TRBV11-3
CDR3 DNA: TGTGCCAGCAGCTTAGATCATAATGGGCCAACTAATGAAAAACTGTTTTTT
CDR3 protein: CASSLDHNGPTNEKLFF

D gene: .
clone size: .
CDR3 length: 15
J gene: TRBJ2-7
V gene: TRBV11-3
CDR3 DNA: TGTGCCAGCAGCTCGCTCAGGGGCACAACTTACGAGCAGTACTTC
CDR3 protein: CASSSLRGTTYEQYF

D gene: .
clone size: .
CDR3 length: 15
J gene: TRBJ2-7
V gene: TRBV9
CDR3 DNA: TGTGCCAGCAGCGTAGGTTTAGGGGGCTCCTACGAGCAGTACTTC
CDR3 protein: CASSVGLGGSYEQYF

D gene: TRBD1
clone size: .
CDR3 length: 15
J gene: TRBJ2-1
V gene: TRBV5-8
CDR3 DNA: TGTGCCAGCAGCTTGGTAGGGGGCTATTTTTCTGAGCAGTTCTTC
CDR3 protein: CASSLVGGYFSEQFF

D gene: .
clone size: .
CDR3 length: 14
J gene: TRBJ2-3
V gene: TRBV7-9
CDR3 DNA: TGTGCCAGCGGGGAGAACAATTCCCCAGATACGCAGTATTTT
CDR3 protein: CASGENNSPDTQYF

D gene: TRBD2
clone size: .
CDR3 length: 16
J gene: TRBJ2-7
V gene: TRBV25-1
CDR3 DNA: TGTGCCAGCAGTGGATGGACTAGCGGGAGACCCTACGAGCAGTACTTC
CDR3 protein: CASSGWTSGRPYEQYF

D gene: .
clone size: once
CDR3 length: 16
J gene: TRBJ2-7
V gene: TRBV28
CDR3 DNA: TGTGCCAGCAGCTTGCGTACAGGGGCGGGACTTTACGAGCAGTACTTC
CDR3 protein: CASSLRTGAGLYEQYF

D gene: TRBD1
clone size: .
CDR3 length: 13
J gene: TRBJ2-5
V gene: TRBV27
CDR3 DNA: TGTGCCAGCAGACCCGACAGGGAAGAGACCCAGTACTTC
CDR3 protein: CASRPDREETQYF

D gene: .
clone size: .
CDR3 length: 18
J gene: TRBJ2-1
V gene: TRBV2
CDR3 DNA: TGTGCCAGCAGTTACCTGCCGGGTCTCCCCATGGCCTACAATGAGCAGTTCTTC
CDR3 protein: CASSYLPGLPMAYNEQFF

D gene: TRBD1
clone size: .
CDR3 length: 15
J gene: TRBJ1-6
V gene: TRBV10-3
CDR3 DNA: TGTGCCATCAGTCCCCGGACAGGTGATAATTCCCCCCTCCACTTT
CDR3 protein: CAISPRTGDNSPLHF

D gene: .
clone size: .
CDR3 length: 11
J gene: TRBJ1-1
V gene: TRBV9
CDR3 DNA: TGTGCCAGCAGCGGGGACACAGAAGCTTTCTTT
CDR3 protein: CASSGDTEAFF

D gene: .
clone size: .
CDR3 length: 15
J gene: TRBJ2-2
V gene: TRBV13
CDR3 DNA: TGTGCCAGCAGCCCCGAGGGGGGGGGCACCGGGGAGCTGTTTTTT
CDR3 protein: CASSPEGGGTGELFF

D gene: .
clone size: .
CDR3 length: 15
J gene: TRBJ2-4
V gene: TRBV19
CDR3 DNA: TGTGCCAGTAGTTCAGGGTTTGGGTCCAAAAACATTCAGTACTTC
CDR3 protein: CASSSGFGSKNIQYF

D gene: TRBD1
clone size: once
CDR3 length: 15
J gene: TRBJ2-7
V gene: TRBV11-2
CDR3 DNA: TGTGCCAGCAGCCCGGGACAGGGGACCTTCTACGAGCAGTACTTC
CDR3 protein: CASSPGQGTFYEQYF

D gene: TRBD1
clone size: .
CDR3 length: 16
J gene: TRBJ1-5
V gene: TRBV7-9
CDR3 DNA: TGTGCCAGCAGCTTAGACAGGGGATGGGGCAATCAGCCCCAGCATTTT
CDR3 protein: CASSLDRGWGNQPQHF

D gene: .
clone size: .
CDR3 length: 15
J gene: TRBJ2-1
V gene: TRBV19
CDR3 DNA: TGTGCCAGGTCACCAGGGGGGAGCTCCTACAATGAGCAGTTCTTC
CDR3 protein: CARSPGGSSYNEQFF